This T cell receptor (beta chain) was retrieved from a study of beta chain features in type 1 diabetes (dated by TCRdb to between 2017 and 2018). Study-level background: Mean age, gender distribution, total cell number and subset yield did not differ between patients and healthy donors. The study compared TCRB repertoires of sorted circulating CD4+ T cell subsets between recently diagnosed type 1 diabetes patients and matched healthy donors. Naive and central memory subsets were obtained from all 30 or so donors, but regulatory and stem cell-like memory subsets were isolated from only 8 patients and roughly eight healthy donors. A total of 90 million to 130 million sorted cells were examined across all samples, and a strong correlation was observed between cell number per subset and RNA yield.

A single peripheral blood draw of around 0.11 L on average was collected from each donor into heparinised tubes. A BD FACSAria II and a panel including CD45RO, CCR7, CD25, CD127, CD95 and CD27 were used to sort naive, central memory, regulatory and stem cell-like memory CD4+ T cells. All sorted populations exceeded 95% purity. PBMCs were separated immediately by Lymphoprep density gradient centrifugation and were stained directly, without being cultured. So that batch effects would be minimized, each experiment stained and sorted samples in pairs, pairing one healthy donor with one patient. What the study reported, not specific to this receptor: Patients with type 1 diabetes made fewer insertions and deleted more nucleotides at VDJ recombination sites, implying thymic rearrangement abnormalities. Sequencing cDNA rather than genomic DNA could over-represent highly expressing activated cells, although activation and CD3 levels did not differ between groups. A moderate but significant shortening of TCRB CDR3 length was observed in type 1 diabetes patients in all four CD4+ subsets. HLA sub-analyses involved small numbers of individuals, so any influence of HLA type on TCRB rearrangement remained unresolved. Naive, central memory and regulatory TCRB repertoires appeared more similar among patients than among healthy donors. Shorter templates might be favored by PCR, yet because patient and control samples were amplified and corrected together, any such skew would affect both groups equally.

Of note for this clone: The antigen this receptor binds is unknown. Nothing much larger sits one base from this clone, and base qualities are not available.

All of the isolated RNA was reverse transcribed with the High Capacity cDNA Reverse Transcription Kit, so expressed TCRB transcripts were sequenced. Naive, central memory and regulatory T cell samples underwent deep immunoSEQ sequencing, averaging roughly 3.4 million total reads per sample. After sorted cells were lysed in RLT buffer, RNA was extracted with DNase-treated RNeasy Micro or Mini kits, with the choice depending on cell number. Each cell subset was processed on its own to prevent cross-contamination, while patient and healthy donor samples were processed together. The immunoSEQ multiplex PCR was used to amplify TCRB sequences from cDNA, yielding 87-bp fragments that span the CDR3 region. Sequencing of the amplicons was done on the Illumina HiSeq platform. The original methods were these. PCR bias was corrected computationally using synthetic template baselines, and reads within Hamming distance 2 were collapsed, with unmergeable singletons discarded. Reads were aligned to IMGT to assign V, D and J genes, CDR3 length, and insertions or deletions at six rearrangement sites. Clonotype counts were normalized to sorted cell number within each subset before computing true diversity and Gini coefficients with the tcR R package. The overlap coefficient, calculated on TCRB nucleotide sequences, was used to quantify repertoire sharing. As a proxy for the pre-selection repertoire, out-of-frame TCRB sequences from naive cells were analyzed. Drawn from immuneACCESS, this table holds only the in-frame rearrangements with V and J called that TCRdb kept. Clones are partly lost; checked studies trace under half to an unresolved V gene and leave the rest unexplained. V and J calls plus clone size are reproduced from that table; the DNA served to infer D and trimming. This sample lists hundreds of thousands of clones; about 30% were detected once. The top ten constitute around 0.065% of the sample.

This sequence originates from a man younger than 35 in good health. Sequencing used naive CD4+ T cells from blood. This specimen's cell subset or site label, per the study, means: true naive CD4+ T cells.

The CDR3 is CASSVVQQVGTDTQYF. Read as DNA, the sequence is TGTGCCAGCAGCGTAGTGCAACAGGTCGGCACAGATACGCAGTATTTT. The V gene is TRBV9 and the J gene is TRBJ2-3; D gene: possibly TRBD1, on 5 matching bases. Including the terminal cysteine and phenylalanine, the CDR3 comprises 16 residues. Only the CDR3 portion is preserved as DNA: 48 bases, with reading frame beginning at the first base. From the germline V gene, CDR1 is SGDLS and CDR2 is YYNGEE. The V end loses 0 bases and the J end loses 1 base, and a stretch of 12 bases separates them.